This T cell receptor (beta chain) originates from a study of T cell responses to AZD1222 COVID-19 vaccine. Study context: Combined were second doses at about 4 or about 12 weeks. Study-level points and caveats: None of the repertoires were sampled until the peak T cell response had passed.

The repertoire was sequenced with immunoSEQ multiplex PCR; TCRdb's copy has only in-frame clones and lacks some. The sample has roughly 100,000 clones; about 88% are singletons. V was trimmed by 1 base and J by 0 bases, leaving 8 bases between them. The germline CDR1 and CDR2 sequences are SGHVS and FQNEAQ. This CDR3 is 15 amino acids long. A note on this clone: Its antigen is currently unknown.

The material was peripheral blood, obtained on day 0 of AZD1222 vaccination. The sequence was obtained from an adult in good health. The chain joins TRBV7-8 to TRBJ2-3, with D unclear. CDR3 in DNA: TGTGCCAGCAGCTTAGGTACTGAGAGCACAGATACGCAGTATTTT. Translation gives CASSLGTESTDTQYF. The complete variable domain, with remaining parts taken from reference TRBV7-8 and TRBJ2-3, reads GAGVSQSPRYKVAKRGQDVALRCDPISGHVSLFWYQQALGQGPEFLTYFQNEAQLDKSGLPSDRFFAERPEGSVSTLKIQRTQQEDSAVYLCASSLGTESTDTQYFGPGTRLTVL.